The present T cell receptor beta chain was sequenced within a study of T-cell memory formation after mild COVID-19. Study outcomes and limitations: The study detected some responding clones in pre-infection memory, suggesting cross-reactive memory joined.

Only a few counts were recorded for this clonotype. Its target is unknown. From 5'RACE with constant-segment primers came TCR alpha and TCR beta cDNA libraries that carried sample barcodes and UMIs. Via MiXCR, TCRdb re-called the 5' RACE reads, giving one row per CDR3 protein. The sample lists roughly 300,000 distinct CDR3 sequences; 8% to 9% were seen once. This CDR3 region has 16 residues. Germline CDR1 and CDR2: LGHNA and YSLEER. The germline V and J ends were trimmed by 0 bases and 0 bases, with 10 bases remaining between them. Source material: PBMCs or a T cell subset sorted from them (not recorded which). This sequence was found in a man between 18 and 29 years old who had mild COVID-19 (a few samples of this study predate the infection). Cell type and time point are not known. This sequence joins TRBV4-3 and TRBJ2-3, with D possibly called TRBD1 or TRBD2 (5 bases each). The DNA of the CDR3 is TGCGCCAGCAGCCAAGAGTTTTGGGGGAGCACAGATACGCAGTATTTT. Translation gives CASSQEFWGSTDTQYF.